This T cell receptor (beta chain) was sequenced during a study of shared clonotypes between healthy human individuals. Every donor, a Caucasian adult, lived in Nashville, Tennessee. Repertoires were generated with immunoSEQ multiplex PCR, while TCRdb's copy carries only in-frame clones and drops some. This table holds about 1.5 million clones, approximately 98% found once. Trimming took 4 bases from V and 6 from J, leaving 14 bases between them. The CDR3 is made up of 14 amino acids. Germline V lookup: CDR1 MNHEY, CDR2 SMNVEV (reference sequence). Sequenced sample: naive CD4+ T cells sorted from blood. Subset indicated: CD45RA+ positively selected. The J gene is TRBJ2-3, the V gene TRBV27; the D is unclear. The receptor was isolated from a man aged 25-45 years in good health. The CDR3 bases are TGTGCCAGCAGTTCTCCCGCCTTAGTGGATACGCAGTATTTT. This encodes CASSSPALVDTQYF.